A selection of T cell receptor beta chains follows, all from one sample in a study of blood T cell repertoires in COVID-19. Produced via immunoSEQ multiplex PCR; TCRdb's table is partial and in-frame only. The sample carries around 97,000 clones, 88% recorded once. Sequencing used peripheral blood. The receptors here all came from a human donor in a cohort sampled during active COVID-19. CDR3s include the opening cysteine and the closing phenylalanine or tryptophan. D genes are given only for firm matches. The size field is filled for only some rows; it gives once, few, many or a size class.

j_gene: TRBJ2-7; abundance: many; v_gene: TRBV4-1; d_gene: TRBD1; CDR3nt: TGCGCCAGCAGCATGGGACAGGAACGCGAGCAGTACTTC; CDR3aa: CASSMGQEREQYF
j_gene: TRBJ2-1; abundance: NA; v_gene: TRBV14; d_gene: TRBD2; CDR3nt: TGTGCCAGCAGTATACTAGCGGTCTCCTACAATGAGCAGTTCTTC; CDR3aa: CASSILAVSYNEQFF
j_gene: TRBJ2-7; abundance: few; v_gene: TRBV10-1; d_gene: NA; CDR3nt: TGCGCCAGCAGTGATAGACAGGGAGGCTTACACGAGCAGTACTTC; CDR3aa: CASSDRQGGLHEQYF
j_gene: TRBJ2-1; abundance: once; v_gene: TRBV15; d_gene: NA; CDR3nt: TGTGCCACCAGCAGAGTGGGGGCGCCCCGGCGAAATGAGCAGTTCTTC; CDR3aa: CATSRVGAPRRNEQFF
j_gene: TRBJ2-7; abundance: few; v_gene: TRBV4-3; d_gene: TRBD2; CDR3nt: TGCGCCAGCAGCCAAGGCCCCCTAGCGGGAGGGGCATACGAGCAGTACTTC; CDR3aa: CASSQGPLAGGAYEQYF
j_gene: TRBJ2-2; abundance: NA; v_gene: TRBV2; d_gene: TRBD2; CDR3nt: TGTGCCAGCCGGCGGGCGGGAGATGTGCGGACCGGGGAGCTGTTTTTT; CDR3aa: CASRRAGDVRTGELFF
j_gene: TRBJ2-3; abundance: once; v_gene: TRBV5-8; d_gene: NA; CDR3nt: TGTGCCAGCAGCTTGAGGAAGGGGGTCCTTGACACAGATACGCAGTATTTT; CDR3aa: CASSLRKGVLDTDTQYF
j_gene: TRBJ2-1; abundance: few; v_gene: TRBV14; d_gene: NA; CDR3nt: TGTGCCAGCAGCCGCTGGGACTTACTAAGCTCCTACAATGAGCAGTTCTTC; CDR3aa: CASSRWDLLSSYNEQFF
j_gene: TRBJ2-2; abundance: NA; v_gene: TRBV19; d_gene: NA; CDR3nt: TGTGCCACCAGGACAGCTCCGAACACCGGGGAGCTGTTTTTT; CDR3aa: CATRTAPNTGELFF
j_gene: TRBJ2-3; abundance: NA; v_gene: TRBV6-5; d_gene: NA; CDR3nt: TGTGCCAGCAGTTACTCGGGGCTAGCGCGGCCAGATACGCAGTATTTT; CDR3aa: CASSYSGLARPDTQYF